This TCR beta chain is drawn from a study of Graves' ophthalmopathy and Graves' hyperthyroidism. Findings of the study overall: Discrimination between ophthalmopathy and stable hyperthyroidism by a 13-signature model showed about 89% sensitivity and 75% to 84% specificity.

Hyperthyroidism cases were recent diagnoses of under 2 months' duration in people aged 18 to 65. Serum thyroxine and TRAb, along with clinical symptoms, thyroid ultrasound and orbital computed tomography, were what diagnosis relied on. Germline CDR1 and CDR2: SGHTA and FQGNSA. This CDR3 is built from 14 residues. V was clipped by 1 base and J by 9 bases, with 16 bases between them. Amplification targeted the TCR beta CDR3 regions, with RNA transcripts as the source material. RT-PCR with HTBI primers came first, then second-round multiplex PCR. TCRdb independently ran MiXCR on the multiplex PCR reads; one entry per CDR3 protein. This table holds more than 300,000 distinct CDR3 sequences, about a sixth found once. The table lists this clonotype with many counts. Its cognate antigen is unknown.

Sequencing used peripheral blood. The chain couples TRBV7-2 to TRBJ2-7; D gene ambiguous. The TCR originated in an adult woman with stable Graves' hyperthyroidism. The CDR3 protein is CASSLVDSSAVQYF. CDR3 in DNA: TGTGCCAGCAGCTTAGTGGATAGTTCGGCAGTGCAGTACTTC.